Below, 17 T cell receptor beta chains from the same sample are listed, as sequenced in a study of metastatic and nonmetastatic thyroid tumors. All patients were treatment-naive before thyroid surgery. TCRdb reprocessed the PCR reads using MiXCR. The data hold fewer than 25,000 clones, with approximately 24% observed a single time. The specimen sequenced was blood. The source of these receptors is a male donor with papillary thyroid cancer or a benign thyroid nodule (not recorded which). Some clones in this sample may be carry-over from other donors' samples.

This clone was recorded at least ten times. The chain is built from TRBV20-1 and TRBJ2-7; 9 bases fit TRBD1. The CDR3 contains 14 residues. Germline V lookup: CDR1 DFQATT, CDR2 SNEGSKA (reference sequence). V lost 3 bases to trimming and J lost 11 bases; unmatched junction nucleotides: 14. CDR3 in amino acids: CSARAPGTGHQEYF. Here the CDR3 DNA reads TGCAGTGCTAGGGCCCCCGGGACAGGGCACCAGGAGTACTTC.

The CDR3 protein is CSAAPGHKLEPQHF. CDR3 in DNA: TGCAGTGCTGCTCCGGGTCACAAACTGGAGCCCCAGCATTTT. The chain recombines TRBV20-1 with TRBJ1-5; D call uncertain. Germline CDR1 is DFQATT and CDR2 is SNEGSKA (reference sequence). The CDR3 loop spans 14 amino acids. V was shortened by 5 bases and J by 8 bases, with 19 bases between the two germline ends.

Concerning this clone: Other DNA variants within this sample encode the same CDR3. CDR3 residues: CASSLGGTSGRDTQYF. CDR3 nucleotide sequence: TGTGCCAGCAGCTTAGGGGGGACTAGCGGGAGAGATACGCAGTATTTT. J is TRBJ2-3 and V is TRBV11-2; 14 nucleotides align to TRBD2. V lost 1 base to trimming and J lost 5 bases; unmatched junction nucleotides: 2. Germline assignment: CDR1 SGHAT and CDR2 FQNNGV. The CDR3 has 16 residues.

The genes are TRBV20-1 and TRBJ1-5; TRBD1 matches at 10 bases. Germline V gene data show CDR1 as DFQATT and CDR2 as SNEGSKA (reference sequence). V trimming: 3 bases; J trimming: 3 bases; junction bases outside the gene matches: 5. The CDR3 sequence is 15 residues long. The CDR3, as DNA: TGCAGTGCTAGGGACAGGGGGGGAAACAATCAGCCCCAGCATTTT. Residues: CSARDRGGNNQPQHF.

This clone was seen only a few times. A junction end diverges from the germline sequence, so it may reflect a read error. The chain couples TRBV28 to TRBJ1-1; no firm D call. The V gene's germline CDR1 is MDHEN and CDR2 SYDVKM. CDR3 length: 13 residues. The CDR3, as DNA: TGTGTCAGCAGTTTAGGTTTCCAGGATAAAGCTTTCTTT. It encodes CVSSLGFQDKAFF. Looking up the rest from reference TRBV28 and TRBJ1-1 gives the full variable domain: DVKVTQSSRYLVKRTGEKVFLECVQDMDHENMFWYRQDPGLGLRLIYFSYDVKMKEKGDIPEGYSVSREKKERFSLILESASTNQTSMYLCVSSLGFQDKAFFGQGTRLTVV.

This clone is labeled medium-sized (0.01 to 0.1%). The chain links TRBV12-3 or TRBV12-4 to TRBJ2-7; unclear D gene. Trimming removed 0 bases at V and 3 bases at J, with 9 bases between. CDR3 length: 14 amino acids. The CDR3: CASSLAGSNYEQYF. The CDR3 DNA follows: TGTGCCAGCAGTTTAGCCGGGTCCAACTACGAGCAGTACTTC.

The sample holds a few counts of this clone. The chain joins TRBV28 to TRBJ2-1, with a weak D call TRBD1 (6 bases). CDR3 size: 13 residues. Germline assignment: CDR1 MDHEN and CDR2 SYDVKM. The V and J ends lost 5 bases and 8 bases respectively, with 13 bases between them. This chain's CDR3 is CASSDRGYDEQFF. The CDR3 nucleotides are TGTGCCAGCAGTGATAGGGGGTACGATGAGCAGTTCTTC.

By its share, this clone is medium-sized. The J gene is TRBJ1-5, the V gene TRBV2, with D tentatively TRBD1 (5 bases). Between the trimmed V and J ends, which lost 7 bases and 6 bases, there was a span of 19 bases. The CDR3 length is 15 residues. Germline lookup yields CDR1 SNHLY and CDR2 FYNNEI. The CDR3 reads CASTGGTSGGQPQHF. The CDR3 nucleotides are TGTGCCAGCACGGGGGGGACTTCCGGGGGTCAGCCCCAGCATTTT.

The chain carries TRBV13 and TRBJ2-3; TRBD2 agrees at 13 bases. J was trimmed by 1 base and V by 5 bases; bases with no gene match: 12. Looked up from germline, CDR1 is PRHDT and CDR2 is FYEKMQ (reference sequence). This CDR3 region has 19 residues. This chain's CDR3 is CASSPSGGLAGDRTDTQYF. The CDR3 DNA reads TGTGCCAGCAGCCCAAGTGGAGGACTAGCGGGAGACCGCACAGATACGCAGTATTTT.

This clone is labeled medium-sized. The genes are TRBV7-9 and TRBJ2-1; no clear D gene. This CDR3 region has 14 residues. V lost 1 base, J lost 6 bases, and 10 bases lay in between. Per germline, CDR1 SEHNR and CDR2 FQNEAQ (reference sequence). This CDR3 reads CASSLGPGTNEQFF. The CDR3 DNA reads as TGTGCCAGCAGCTTAGGGCCCGGTACCAATGAGCAGTTCTTC. Full variable domain (remainder filled in from reference TRBV7-9 and TRBJ2-1): DTGVSQNPRHKITKRGQNVTFRCDPISEHNRLYWYRQTLGQGPEFLTYFQNEAQLEKSRLLSDRFSAERPKGSFSTLEIQRTEQGDSAMYLCASSLGPGTNEQFFGPGTRLTVL.

This clone is deemed medium-sized. This chain uses TRBV2 with TRBJ2-7; D not certain. The length of the CDR3 is 12 residues. V lost 4 bases to trimming and J lost 3 bases, with 7 bases between them. Germline-derived CDR1 and CDR2 are SNHLY and FYNNEI. This CDR3 reads CASSGPDYEQYF. In DNA, the CDR3 is TGTGCCAGCAGTGGGCCGGACTACGAGCAGTACTTC.

The sample holds many counts of this clone. Here the CDR3 reads CASSLFLGTSGDEQFF. CDR3 nucleotides: TGTGCCAGCAGTTTATTCCTCGGGACTAGCGGCGATGAGCAGTTCTTC. The chain joins TRBV28 to TRBJ2-1, with 11 bases matching TRBD2. CDR1 is MDHEN, CDR2 SYDVKM, per germline. J was trimmed by 8 bases and V by 1 base; bases with no gene match: 7. The CDR3 consists of 16 residues.

Details on this clone: This may stem from a read error, because a much larger clone lies one nucleotide away. The J gene is TRBJ2-3, the V gene TRBV3-1; 9 bases align to TRBD2. The CDR3 is 17 amino acids. The germline V gene encodes CDR1 LGHDT and CDR2 YNNKEL (reference sequence). The V gene end was trimmed by 2 bases and the J gene end by 4 bases; junction bases not matched to a gene: 10. The CDR3 region is CASSQSIAGVFADTQYF. CDR3 DNA: TGTGCCAGCAGCCAATCAATAGCGGGAGTTTTTGCAGATACGCAGTATTTT.

This clone turned up a few times. The rearrangement links TRBV28 to TRBJ2-1; 10 bases align to TRBD1. Germline CDR1 MDHEN, CDR2 SYDVKM. Trimming took 8 bases from V and 6 from J; bases not matched to a gene: 7. CDR3 length: 14 amino acids. Here the CDR3 DNA reads TGTGCCAGCTCCTCATGGACAGGGGGCAATGAGCAGTTCTTC. Translating it yields CASSSWTGGNEQFF. Based on the CDR3 plus reference TRBV28 and TRBJ2-1, the full variable domain is DVKVTQSSRYLVKRTGEKVFLECVQDMDHENMFWYRQDPGLGLRLIYFSYDVKMKEKGDIPEGYSVSREKKERFSLILESASTNQTSMYLCASSSWTGGNEQFFGPGTRLTVL.

The genes are TRBV6-1 and TRBJ1-2; 7 bases align to TRBD1. The CDR3 is 13 amino acids. Trimming took 6 bases from V and 4 from J; bases not matched to a gene: 5. Germline assignment: CDR1 MNHNS and CDR2 SASEGT. CDR3: CASSTGDRYGYTF. In DNA form, the CDR3 reads TGTGCCAGCAGCACAGGGGACCGCTATGGCTACACCTTC.

The V and J genes are TRBV7-8 and TRBJ2-2, with D possibly called TRBD1 or TRBD2 (6 bases each). Germline V CDR1 and CDR2: SGHVS, FQNEAQ. Trimming left V 2 bases short and J 4 bases short, with 14 bases between. CDR3 length: 16 amino acids. The CDR3 spells CASSLRTGRSTGELFF. For the CDR3, the DNA is TGTGCCAGCAGCTTAAGAACAGGGAGGTCCACCGGGGAGCTGTTTTTT.

This clone was seen a few times. A junction end diverges from the germline sequence, so it may reflect a read error. In nucleotides, the CDR3 is TGTGCCAGCAGTGACTCCGGCGATCTCAATGAGCAGTTCTTC. It translates to CASSDSGDLNEQFF. The rearrangement uses TRBV6-5 and TRBJ2-1; unclear D gene. CDR1 is MNHEY and CDR2 is SVGAGI in the germline V gene. CDR3 size: 14 residues.